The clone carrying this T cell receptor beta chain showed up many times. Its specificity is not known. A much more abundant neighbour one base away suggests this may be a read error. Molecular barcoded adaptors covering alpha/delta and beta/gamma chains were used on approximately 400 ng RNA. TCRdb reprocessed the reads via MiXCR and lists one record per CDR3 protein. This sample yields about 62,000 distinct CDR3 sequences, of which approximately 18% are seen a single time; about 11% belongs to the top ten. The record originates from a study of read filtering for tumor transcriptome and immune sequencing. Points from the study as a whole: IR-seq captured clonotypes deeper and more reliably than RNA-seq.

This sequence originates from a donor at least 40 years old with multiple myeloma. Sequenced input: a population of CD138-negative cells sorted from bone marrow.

CDR3 DNA sequence: TGTGCCACCAGCAGAGATCCCGGGGCAGGGGGTAGCGAGCAGTACTTC. It specifies CATSRDPGAGGSEQYF. This chain connects TRBV15 to TRBJ2-7; 7 bases line up with TRBD1. Germline loops: CDR1 LNHNV, CDR2 YYDKDF (reference sequence). The CDR3 runs 16 residues. Unmatched junction bases numbered 11, after V lost 0 bases and J lost 6 bases. The full variable domain, with the rest looked up from reference TRBV15 and TRBJ2-7, is DAMVIQNPRYQVTQFGKPVTLSCSQTLNHNVMYWYQQKSSQAPKLLFHYYDKDFNNEADTPDNFQSRRPNTSFCFLDIRSPGLGDTAMYLCATSRDPGAGGSEQYFGPGTRLTVT.